What follows are 28 T cell receptor beta chains derived from one specimen sequenced in a study of blood T cell repertoires in COVID-19. The method was immunoSEQ multiplex PCR; TCRdb's version includes in-frame clones alone and lacks a portion of them. The table shows roughly 450,000 clones, with about 92% occurring only once. The material sequenced was PBMCs or T cells enriched from blood (not recorded which). The receptors were sampled from a man in his late teens or twenties who had recovered from COVID-19.

The chain carries TRBV28 and TRBJ2-3; 7 positions match TRBD2. J gave up 4 bases and V 2 bases, and 15 bases lay outside the gene matches. The CDR3 has 18 residues. Germline CDR1 is MDHEN and CDR2 is SYDVKM. The CDR3 here is CASSLDVRWEGRADTQYF. CDR3 coding DNA: TGTGCCAGCAGTTTAGATGTTCGGTGGGAGGGGCGGGCAGATACGCAGTATTTT.

Concerning this clone: The same CDR3 also results from other DNA sequences found in this sample. The CDR3 DNA follows: TGTGCCAGCAGTTTAGCCCGGGAGTACGAGCAGTACTTC. Amino acid sequence: CASSLAREYEQYF. The rearrangement uses TRBV12-3 or TRBV12-4 and TRBJ2-7; D possibly corresponds to TRBD2 (6 bases). Between the trimmed V and J ends, which lost 0 bases and 4 bases, there was a span of 7 bases. The CDR3 extends over 13 amino acids.

The chain couples TRBV19 to TRBJ1-6, with a possible D match to TRBD1 (5 bases). Trimming took 6 bases from V and 2 from J, leaving 11 bases between them. The CDR3 totals 15 residues. Germline values: CDR1 LNHDA, CDR2 SQIVND (reference sequence). CDR3 coding DNA: TGTGCCAGTAGGGCAGGGTGGACCTATAATTCACCCCTCCACTTT. This codes for CASRAGWTYNSPLHF.

The rearrangement uses TRBV2 and TRBJ2-1; 8 nucleotides align to TRBD2. The V segment lost 7 bases and the J segment 7 bases; nucleotides outside the gene matches: 12. The CDR3 contains 15 residues. Looked up from germline, CDR1 is SNHLY and CDR2 is FYNNEI. This CDR3 is CASMPRSGGGNEQFF. The CDR3 DNA is TGTGCCAGCATGCCCCGGTCCGGGGGGGGAAATGAGCAGTTCTTC.

The chain combines TRBV28 with TRBJ1-5; D uncertain. The CDR3 consists of 13 residues. V was shortened by 1 base and J by 4 bases, with 5 bases between the two germline ends. In germline, CDR1 is MDHEN, CDR2 SYDVKM. The CDR3 is CASSLSVNQPQHF. DNA for the CDR3: TGTGCCAGCAGTTTATCGGTTAATCAGCCCCAGCATTTT.

The chain joins TRBV19 to TRBJ1-3, with a tentative D call TRBD1 (6 bases). This CDR3 has 15 amino acids. V was cut by 4 bases and J by 0 bases, with 10 bases left in between. The V gene's germline CDR1 is LNHDA and CDR2 SQIVND (reference sequence). For the CDR3, the DNA is TGTGCCAGTAGTAACCGGGACATCTCTGGAAACACCATATATTTT. Translation: CASSNRDISGNTIYF.

CDR3 in amino acids: CASSLVRASDRDQTYEQYF. The CDR3, as DNA: TGTGCCAGCAGCTTAGTGCGGGCTAGCGACAGGGACCAAACCTACGAGCAGTACTTC. The V and J genes are TRBV7-9 and TRBJ2-7, with TRBD1 as a possible D gene (7 bases). The CDR3 is made up of 19 amino acids. Germline lookup yields CDR1 SEHNR and CDR2 FQNEAQ (reference sequence). V was cut by 1 base and J by 2 bases, with 24 bases left in between.

The rearrangement joins TRBV28 to TRBJ1-2; D uncertain. Per the germline V gene, CDR1 is MDHEN and CDR2 is SYDVKM. This CDR3 comprises 15 residues. Trimming stripped 3 bases from V and 2 bases from J, with 13 bases between. CDR3 sequence: CASSFLLGNNYGYTF. The CDR3 nucleotides read TGTGCCAGCAGTTTCCTTCTTGGCAACAACTATGGCTACACCTTC.

This chain connects TRBV30 to TRBJ1-3; no reliable D call. With 2 bases removed from V and 3 bases from J, the gap between germline ends came to 8 bases. The germline V gene encodes CDR1 GTSNPN and CDR2 SVGIG (reference sequence). This CDR3 is 13 amino acids long. The CDR3 sequence is CAWSSQVGNTIYF. CDR3 nucleotides: TGTGCCTGGAGTTCTCAGGTTGGAAACACCATATATTTT. Full variable domain (rest looked up from reference TRBV30 and TRBJ1-3): SQTIHQWPATLVQPVGSPLSLECTVEGTSNPNLYWYRQAAGRGLQLLFYSVGIGQISSEVPQNLSASRPQDRQFILSSKKLLLSDSGFYLCAWSSQVGNTIYFGEGSWLTVV.

This clone was recorded once. The V call is TRBV3-1 (or the pseudogene TRBV3-2), the J call TRBJ1-6; 9 positions match TRBD1. Germline loops: CDR1 LGHDT, CDR2 YNNKEL (reference sequence). V shed 6 bases and J 6 bases; nucleotides not matched to a gene: 6. The CDR3 contains 15 residues. In DNA, the CDR3 is TGTGCCAGCAGTTCCACAGGGGGCGGTAATTCACCCCTCCACTTT. The encoded protein is CASSSTGGGNSPLHF.

The V and J genes are TRBV19 and TRBJ1-1; D unclear. V was pared by 2 bases and J by 4 bases, with 17 bases between. The CDR3 covers 16 residues. Germline values: CDR1 LNHDA, CDR2 SQIVND (reference sequence). CDR3: CASSILGEAPGTEAFF. DNA for the CDR3: TGTGCCAGTAGTATACTAGGAGAGGCCCCGGGCACTGAAGCTTTCTTT.

The rearrangement links TRBV2 to TRBJ2-5, with 9 bases fitting TRBD2. The CDR3 has 15 residues. The J segment lost 2 bases and the V segment lost 8 bases, leaving 9 bases of the junction unmatched. Germline CDR1 SNHLY, CDR2 FYNNEI. The CDR3 coding sequence is TGTGCCAGCTTTAGAAGCGGGGGGCCACAAGAGACCCAGTACTTC. It is translated as CASFRSGGPQETQYF.

The chain has TRBV15 and TRBJ2-1, with D unclear. Germline assignment: CDR1 LNHNV and CDR2 YYDKDF (reference sequence). This CDR3 has 14 residues. Trimming cost V 0 bases and J 7 bases, with 10 bases left between them. The CDR3 protein is CATSRDSLGNEQFF. The CDR3, as DNA: TGTGCCACCAGCAGAGATTCCCTAGGTAATGAGCAGTTCTTC. Supplemented by reference TRBV15 and TRBJ2-1, the full variable domain reads DAMVIQNPRYQVTQFGKPVTLSCSQTLNHNVMYWYQQKSSQAPKLLFHYYDKDFNNEADTPDNFQSRRPNTSFCFLDIRSPGLGDTAMYLCATSRDSLGNEQFFGPGTRLTVL.

The genes are TRBV28 and TRBJ2-5; the D gene is possibly TRBD2 (6 bases). The V end lost 4 bases, the J end lost 5 bases, and 17 bases lay between the germline ends. CDR1 and CDR2 from the germline V gene are MDHEN and SYDVKM. The CDR3 covers 15 residues. The CDR3 nucleotides read TGTGCCAGCAGTTCCCATTCCCTTGGGGGGGAGACCCAGTACTTC. This sequence encodes CASSSHSLGGETQYF.

J is TRBJ2-7 and V is TRBV30; the match to TRBD2 covers 11 bases. Unmatched junction bases numbered 12, after V lost 6 bases and J lost 2 bases. Germline CDR1 GTSNPN, CDR2 SVGIG (reference sequence). This CDR3 is 16 amino acids long. The CDR3 loop reads CACPKGTSGSPYEQYF. The CDR3 region has the DNA TGTGCCTGTCCCAAGGGAACTAGCGGGAGTCCCTACGAGCAGTACTTC.

This sequence joins TRBV12-5 and TRBJ1-4; D may be TRBD1 (6 bases). V lost 8 bases to trimming and J lost 4 bases, with 8 bases between them. CDR1 LGHNT and CDR2 FRNRAP come from the germline V gene. CDR3 size: 12 residues. The CDR3 sequence: CASRRGNEKLFF. The CDR3, as DNA: TGTGCTAGTCGCAGGGGTAATGAAAAACTGTTTTTT.

The chain combines TRBV20-1 with TRBJ1-1; TRBD1 matches at 9 bases. CDR3 size: 14 residues. Trimming removed 3 bases from V and 6 bases from J; junction bases left unmatched: 8. The germline gives CDR1 DFQATT, CDR2 SNEGSKA (reference sequence). CDR3 DNA sequence: TGCAGTGCTAGTGGGACAGGGAGTTTTGCTGAAGCTTTCTTT. Protein: CSASGTGSFAEAFF.

The chain carries TRBV24-1 and TRBJ1-6, with TRBD1 matching 9 bases. This CDR3 comprises 13 residues. V trimming: 12 bases; J trimming: 5 bases; junction bases outside the gene matches: 4. Germline V gene sequence: CDR1 KGHDR, CDR2 SFDVKD. In DNA form, the CDR3 reads TGTGCCGCGGGACAGGGCGATAATTCACCCCTCCACTTT. As protein: CAAGQGDNSPLHF.

CDR3 in amino acids: CASSDTTGGTPQHF. In nucleotides, the CDR3 is TGTGCCAGTAGTGATACGACAGGGGGTACGCCCCAGCATTTT. The chain carries TRBV19 and TRBJ1-5; 9 bases agree with TRBD1. This CDR3 is 14 amino acids long. The V gene's germline CDR1 is LNHDA and CDR2 SQIVND (reference sequence). Trimming took 5 bases from V and 9 from J; bases not matched to a gene: 8.

This clone was counted a single time. The V and J genes are TRBV5-1 and TRBJ2-1, with 13 bases aligning to TRBD2. Germline V gene sequence: CDR1 SGHRS, CDR2 YFSETQ. The CDR3 runs 17 residues. The V and J ends lost 2 bases and 8 bases, in that order; junction bases with no gene match: 10. CDR3 in amino acids: CASSFSWTSGRSDEQFF. DNA for the CDR3: TGCGCCAGCAGCTTCTCGTGGACTAGCGGGAGATCCGATGAGCAGTTCTTC.

The genes are TRBV19 and TRBJ1-5, with TRBD1 matching 9 bases. The CDR3 contains 15 residues. Germline V gene data show CDR1 as LNHDA and CDR2 as SQIVND (reference sequence). Trimming at V came to 7 bases and at J to 7 bases, leaving 11 bases not matched to a gene. The CDR3 loop reads CASTGDRGVGQPQHF. The CDR3 DNA reads TGTGCCAGTACGGGAGACAGGGGGGTTGGGCAGCCCCAGCATTTT.

The gene calls are TRBV28 and TRBJ2-3; no definite D call. CDR1 MDHEN and CDR2 SYDVKM come from the germline V gene. Between the trimmed V and J ends, which lost 2 bases and 7 bases, there was a span of 4 bases. The CDR3 has 11 amino acids. The DNA for the CDR3 is TGTGCCAGCAGTTTAAGCCATACGCAGTATTTT. Translation: CASSLSHTQYF.

The chain carries TRBV29-1 and TRBJ1-1; no definite D call. Germline CDR1 reads SQVTM; CDR2 reads ANQGSEA. This CDR3 comprises 12 residues. V was clipped by 4 bases and J by 5 bases, with 11 bases between them. CDR3 amino acids: CSVVFQWTEAFF. CDR3 sequence (DNA): TGCAGCGTTGTGTTTCAGTGGACTGAAGCTTTCTTT.

This clone was detected only once. This chain joins TRBV5-4 and TRBJ2-3; D possibly corresponds to TRBD2 (5 bases). The CDR3 totals 17 residues. V was trimmed by 4 bases and J by 7 bases, leaving 25 bases between them. In germline, CDR1 is SGHNT, CDR2 YYREEE (reference sequence). CDR3 DNA sequence: TGTGCCAGCAGCATCGGACTGAAGCCGCGGTTAGTGCATACGCAGTATTTT. Amino acid sequence: CASSIGLKPRLVHTQYF.

This chain joins TRBV5-1 and TRBJ1-6; 7 nucleotides line up with TRBD1. CDR1 is SGHRS, CDR2 YFSETQ, per germline. Trimming removed 0 bases from V and 10 bases from J; junction bases left unmatched: 10. This CDR3 is built from 16 residues. For the CDR3, the DNA is TGCGCCAGCAGCTTGGCAGGGGGGCGTTTTGGATCACCCCTCCACTTT. Residues: CASSLAGGRFGSPLHF.

This chain links TRBV7-8 with TRBJ2-2; 7 bases fit TRBD2. Trimming at V came to 2 bases and at J to 6 bases, leaving 6 bases not matched to a gene. Germline assignment: CDR1 SGHVS and CDR2 FQNEAQ. The CDR3 spans 15 residues. CDR3 in amino acids: CASSLSGIGAGELFF. In DNA, the CDR3 is TGTGCCAGCAGCTTAAGCGGGATAGGGGCCGGGGAGCTGTTTTTT.

V is TRBV7-7 and J is TRBJ2-7; 7 bases are shared with TRBD1. This CDR3 spans 15 amino acids. The J segment lost 6 bases and the V segment lost 2 bases, leaving 10 bases of the junction unmatched. Germline CDR1 SSHAT, CDR2 FNYEAQ (reference sequence). The CDR3 DNA is TGTGCCAGCAGCTTAACAACAGGGGTCCATGCCGAGCAGTACTTC. Amino acid sequence: CASSLTTGVHAEQYF.

The V gene is TRBV18, the J gene TRBJ1-2; the D gene is possibly TRBD1 (5 bases). The CDR3 length is 13 residues. Germline loops: CDR1 KGHSH, CDR2 LQKENI. The V gene lost 9 bases and the J gene lost 0 bases, with 11 bases spanning the gap. The CDR3 is CASNTGSNYGYTF. Here the CDR3 DNA reads TGTGCCAGTAACACAGGCTCTAACTATGGCTACACCTTC.